Below are 25 T cell receptor beta chains sequenced from a single sample in a study of memory CD4+ T cells and cytomegalovirus serostatus. TCRdb's table, derived via immunoSEQ multiplex PCR, lists solely in-frame clones and lacks some. The sample holds approximately 50,000 clones, over 70% seen once. Single viable CD3+CD4+CD8-CD45RO+ cells were sorted as the memory CD4+ T cells. Source material: memory CD4+ T cells from blood. The source of these receptors is an adult in good health and CMV-seropositive.

The rearrangement links TRBV11-3 to TRBJ2-3; no definite D call. V gave up 8 bases and J gave up 3 bases, with 9 bases separating them. Germline CDR1 is SGHNT and CDR2 is YENEEA. CDR3 length equals 12 residues. DNA of the CDR3: TGTGCCAGCCGCGCCAGGACAGATACGCAGTATTTT. Amino acid sequence: CASRARTDTQYF.

V and J are TRBV6-5 and TRBJ1-1, with 8 bases aligning to TRBD1. V trimming: 5 bases; J trimming: 4 bases; junction bases outside the gene matches: 3. Germline CDR1 and CDR2: MNHEY and SVGAGI. CDR3 size: 13 residues. This CDR3 reads CASSDRGGTEAFF. The CDR3 DNA sequence: TGTGCCAGCAGTGACAGGGGCGGCACTGAAGCTTTCTTT.

The chain is built from TRBV25-1 and TRBJ1-5; possibly TRBD1 for D (5 bases). Germline V gene data show CDR1 as MGHDK and CDR2 as SYGVNS. V dropped 5 bases and J dropped 7 bases, with 15 bases sitting between them. CDR3 size: 14 residues. The CDR3 DNA follows: TGTGCCAGCAGTAACTGGGACCCCGGACAGCCCCAGCATTTT. This encodes CASSNWDPGQPQHF.

The chain uses TRBV28 and TRBJ2-5; 8 nucleotides match TRBD2. Germline loops: CDR1 MDHEN, CDR2 SYDVKM. The J segment lost 3 bases and the V segment lost 5 bases, leaving 11 bases of the junction unmatched. This CDR3 is 16 amino acids long. The CDR3 sequence is CASSPLLAAAKETQYF. The CDR3 DNA sequence: TGTGCCAGCAGTCCCCTACTAGCGGCCGCAAAAGAGACCCAGTACTTC. The variable domain in full, with the rest retrieved from reference TRBV28 and TRBJ2-5, is DVKVTQSSRYLVKRTGEKVFLECVQDMDHENMFWYRQDPGLGLRLIYFSYDVKMKEKGDIPEGYSVSREKKERFSLILESASTNQTSMYLCASSPLLAAAKETQYFGPGTRLLVL.

CDR3 sequence (DNA): TGTGCCTGGAGCGGGGGTATCAATCAGCCCCAGCATTTT. Its translation: CAWSGGINQPQHF. The chain combines TRBV30 with TRBJ1-5; possible D gene TRBD1, 5 bases. Germline loops: CDR1 GTSNPN, CDR2 SVGIG (reference sequence). V was clipped by 3 bases and J by 3 bases, with 9 bases between them. The CDR3 sequence is 13 residues long.

The rearrangement joins TRBV6-6 to TRBJ2-5, with D possibly matching TRBD2 (5 bases). The V gene's germline CDR1 is MNHNY and CDR2 SVGAGI (reference sequence). V was clipped by 5 bases and J by 5 bases, with 12 bases between them. The CDR3 is made up of 13 amino acids. The chain's CDR3 is CASSRGSDETQYF. The CDR3 nucleotides read TGTGCCAGCAGTAGAGGGAGCGACGAGACCCAGTACTTC.

This chain links TRBV2 with TRBJ2-5, with D unresolved. In germline, CDR1 is SNHLY, CDR2 FYNNEI. This CDR3 region has 13 residues. V lost 3 bases to trimming and J lost 2 bases, with 7 bases between them. CDR3 DNA sequence: TGTGCCAGCAGTGACCTTTGGCAAGAGACCCAGTACTTC. This sequence encodes CASSDLWQETQYF.

The chain employs TRBV27 and TRBJ2-4; the match to TRBD1 covers 8 bases. The V gene end was trimmed by 6 bases and the J gene end by 0 bases; junction bases not matched to a gene: 4. The CDR3 sequence is 15 residues long. The germline gives CDR1 MNHEY, CDR2 SMNVEV (reference sequence). The CDR3 region has the DNA TGTGCCAGCAGCCCCAGGGGGCTAGCCAAAAACATTCAGTACTTC. This encodes CASSPRGLAKNIQYF.

This rearrangement joins TRBV28 to TRBJ2-7; TRBD1 matches 12 bases. With 5 bases clipped from V and 5 bases from J, the junction kept 7 bases outside the gene matches. The CDR3 consists of 15 residues. In germline, CDR1 is MDHEN, CDR2 SYDVKM. Here the CDR3 DNA reads TGTGCCAGCAGTCAATCCGGGACAGGGGGCCACGAGCAGTACTTC. It translates to CASSQSGTGGHEQYF. The complete variable domain, with remaining parts taken from reference TRBV28 and TRBJ2-7, reads DVKVTQSSRYLVKRTGEKVFLECVQDMDHENMFWYRQDPGLGLRLIYFSYDVKMKEKGDIPEGYSVSREKKERFSLILESASTNQTSMYLCASSQSGTGGHEQYFGPGTRLTVT.

V and J are TRBV19 and TRBJ2-1; D is uncertain. V was pared by 5 bases and J by 9 bases, with 26 bases between. In germline, CDR1 is LNHDA, CDR2 SQIVND (reference sequence). The CDR3 has 17 residues. CDR3 nucleotide sequence: TGTGCCAGTAGTCTATCCCGACTCCGCCGGCGATTCGTTGAGCAGTTCTTC. Translating gives CASSLSRLRRRFVEQFF.

The gene calls are TRBV29-1 and TRBJ2-5, with TRBD1 identical over 8 bases. There are 13 residues in the CDR3. Trimming took 7 bases from V and 5 from J; bases not matched to a gene: 9. The germline CDR1 and CDR2 sequences are SQVTM and ANQGSEA. CDR3: CSADRGSGETQYF. The CDR3, as DNA: TGCAGCGCTGACAGGGGAAGTGGGGAGACCCAGTACTTC.

V is TRBV5-6 and J is TRBJ1-5; D unclear. This CDR3 comprises 13 residues. Germline V gives CDR1 SGHDT, CDR2 YYEEEE. Trimming took 4 bases from V and 1 from J, leaving 6 bases between them. As DNA, the CDR3 is TGTGCCAGCAGCGGGAGGAGCAATCAGCCCCAGCATTTT. Amino acids: CASSGRSNQPQHF. The full variable domain, with the rest looked up from reference TRBV5-6 and TRBJ1-5, is DAGVTQSPTHLIKTRGQQVTLRCSPKSGHDTVSWYQQALGQGPQFIFQYYEEEERQRGNFPDRFSGHQFPNYSSELNVNALLLGDSALYLCASSGRSNQPQHFGDGTRLSIL.

The chain combines TRBV6-6 with TRBJ2-5; a possible D gene is TRBD2 (5 bases). The CDR3 contains 13 residues. The V end was cut by 6 bases, the J end by 9 bases, with 17 bases between. Germline V gene data show CDR1 as MNHNY and CDR2 as SVGAGI (reference sequence). The CDR3, as DNA: TGTGCCAGCAGGCTTGGTGGGAGTGGGGCCCAGTACTTC. This encodes CASRLGGSGAQYF.

In this sample, this clone turned up a few times. V and J are TRBV27 and TRBJ1-2, with 9 bases aligning to TRBD1. Germline assignment: CDR1 MNHEY and CDR2 SMNVEV (reference sequence). The CDR3 length is 16 residues. Trimming at V came to 6 bases and at J to 4 bases, leaving 12 bases not matched to a gene. Here the CDR3 DNA reads TGTGCCAGCAGCCCAGGACAGGGGCCCTCGTTCTATGGCTACACCTTC. Its protein is CASSPGQGPSFYGYTF.

This chain uses TRBV28 with TRBJ1-5; D might be TRBD1 (5 bases). In germline, CDR1 is MDHEN, CDR2 SYDVKM. V was trimmed by 11 bases and J by 5 bases, leaving 19 bases between them. This CDR3 contains 14 residues. The CDR3 reads CAPTGGWGYQPQHF. The CDR3 region has the DNA TGTGCCCCCACGGGGGGATGGGGGTATCAGCCCCAGCATTTT.

The V gene is TRBV6-6, the J gene TRBJ1-3; unclear D gene. V dropped 8 bases and J dropped 4 bases, with 6 bases sitting between them. Germline CDR1 is MNHNY and CDR2 is SVGAGI (reference sequence). The CDR3 spans 11 residues. CDR3 protein: CASRVGNTIYF. DNA for the CDR3: TGTGCCAGCCGTGTGGGAAACACCATATATTTT.

V usage is TRBV30 and J usage is TRBJ2-4; D might be TRBD2 (6 bases). This CDR3 contains 13 residues. Germline CDR1 reads GTSNPN; CDR2 reads SVGIG (reference sequence). Trimming stripped 1 base from V and 3 bases from J, with 7 bases between. CDR3 bases: TGTGCCTGGAGTGAAGCGGGCAAAAACATTCAGTACTTC. Its translation is CAWSEAGKNIQYF.

The genes are TRBV20-1 and TRBJ2-5; D is perhaps TRBD2 (6 bases). Germline-derived CDR1 and CDR2 are DFQATT and SNEGSKA (reference sequence). This CDR3 spans 11 amino acids. V was shortened by 5 bases and J by 13 bases, with 17 bases between the two germline ends. The CDR3 DNA reads TGCAGTGCTGGGGACGCGGGACTGCTGTACTTC. Translating gives CSAGDAGLLYF.

This clone was counted only a few times. The CDR3 DNA reads as TGTGCCAGCCAGACTAGCGGCCGCACAGATACGCAGTATTTT. The encoded protein is CASQTSGRTDTQYF. This chain joins TRBV19 and TRBJ2-3; 9 bases fit TRBD2. This CDR3 is 14 amino acids long. Germline CDR1 reads LNHDA; CDR2 reads SQIVND (reference sequence). After removal of 9 bases from V and 1 base from J, the junction contained 5 bases not matched to a gene.

This clone was seen more than once but under ten times. The rearrangement uses TRBV19 and TRBJ1-4; D unresolved. Germline assignment: CDR1 LNHDA and CDR2 SQIVND (reference sequence). V was trimmed by 6 bases and J by 0 bases, leaving 11 bases between them. This CDR3 has 15 amino acids. CDR3 sequence reads: CASRNRVSTNEKLFF. The CDR3 nucleotides read TGTGCCAGTAGGAACCGGGTTTCAACTAATGAAAAACTGTTTTTT.

V usage is TRBV7-2 and J usage is TRBJ2-2; tentative D call: TRBD2 (6 bases). Germline V gene data show CDR1 as SGHTA and CDR2 as FQGNSA. This CDR3 has 16 amino acids. With 5 bases removed from V and 3 bases from J, the gap between germline ends came to 16 bases. CDR3 in amino acids: CASSLTTGGYTGELFF. For the CDR3, the DNA is TGTGCCAGCAGCCTTACTACCGGAGGGTACACCGGGGAGCTGTTTTTT.

The chain joins TRBV6-4 to TRBJ2-1; D not certain. CDR3 length: 18 amino acids. CDR1 is MRHNA, CDR2 SNTAGT, per germline. Trimming cost V 7 bases and J 4 bases, with 26 bases left between them. This CDR3 is CASKTRPDSIAQYNEQFF. The CDR3 DNA reads TGTGCCAGCAAGACACGCCCCGATTCTATCGCGCAATACAATGAGCAGTTCTTC.

This chain links TRBV7-2 with TRBJ2-7; 9 bases are shared with TRBD2. Germline values: CDR1 SGHTA, CDR2 FQGNSA. Germline trimming cut 5 bases from V and 3 bases from J; bases unmatched to any gene: 8. CDR3 length: 15 residues. CDR3 nucleotides: TGTGCCAGCAGCCCCAGCGGGAGGTCCCACTACGAGCAGTACTTC. It codes for CASSPSGRSHYEQYF.

V is TRBV19 and J is TRBJ1-2; the D gene is possibly TRBD1 (6 bases). The CDR3 has 18 residues. Germline V gene lookup returns CDR1 LNHDA and CDR2 SQIVND (reference sequence). V lost 3 bases to trimming and J lost 1 base, with 21 bases between them. Written as DNA, the CDR3 is TGTGCCAGTAGTATTAAAGGGGGGTTGCAGACCCTTAACTATGGCTACACCTTC. This gives the protein CASSIKGGLQTLNYGYTF.

The chain recombines TRBV7-6 with TRBJ2-1; D is perhaps TRBD1 (5 bases). The V end was cut by 2 bases, the J end by 7 bases, with 15 bases between. Germline V gene data show CDR1 as SGHVS and CDR2 as FNYEAQ. The CDR3 runs to 15 residues. CDR3 in amino acids: CASSLWGEPGNEQFF. The CDR3 coding sequence is TGTGCCAGCAGCTTATGGGGCGAGCCAGGGAATGAGCAGTTCTTC.